Shown below are 22 T cell receptor beta chains from a single sample sequenced in a study of blood T cells in healthy people across ages. Together with a sample-barcoded 5' primer, a J-beta primer mix was included in a second PCR lasting about 7 to 12 cycles. TCRdb passed the 5' RACE reads through MiXCR, listing each CDR3 protein once. The sample includes some 710,000 distinct CDR3 sequences, about a fifth seen only once; the top ten take under 25%. The sample consisted of blood. Receptor source: a man aged 70-80 years in good health.

This clonotype was observed a handful of times. Here the CDR3 DNA reads TGTGCCACAACCTCAGGGAAGGGGACTGAAGCTTTCTTT. Translation gives CATTSGKGTEAFF. The chain combines TRBV24-1 with TRBJ1-1; D is perhaps TRBD1 (5 bases). V was trimmed by 10 bases and J by 5 bases, leaving 16 bases between them. The CDR3 contains 13 residues. Per germline, CDR1 KGHDR and CDR2 SFDVKD.

This clonotype showed up just a few times. The chain recombines TRBV2 with TRBJ1-1; weak D call: TRBD1 (5 bases). Trimming pared 2 bases from V and 5 bases from J, leaving 15 bases between. Per germline, CDR1 SNHLY and CDR2 FYNNEI. The CDR3 length is 15 residues. CDR3 in amino acids: CASSEIGAGRTEAFF. DNA of the CDR3: TGTGCCAGCAGTGAAATAGGGGCAGGAAGGACTGAAGCTTTCTTT.

This clonotype was counted many times. This chain uses TRBV12-3 or TRBV12-4 with TRBJ1-2, with 7 bases matching TRBD1. CDR3 size: 14 residues. V gave up 5 bases and J gave up 4 bases; unmatched junction bases: 7. In nucleotides, the CDR3 is TGTGCCAGCAGTACAGCACAGGGGCCCTATGGCTACACCTTC. Translation gives CASSTAQGPYGYTF.

This sequence joins TRBV2 and TRBJ2-5; no definite D call. The DNA end is a closer match to TRBJ2-1, so the J assignment may be wrong. Per germline, CDR1 SNHLY and CDR2 FYNNEI. The CDR3 contains 14 residues. The CDR3 region is CASSETLSANEQFF. CDR3 DNA sequence: TGTGCCAGCAGTGAAACGCTTTCCGCCAATGAGCAGTTCTTC.

This rearrangement joins TRBV20-1 to TRBJ1-2; D remains ambiguous. This CDR3 has 13 residues. CDR1 is DFQATT and CDR2 is SNEGSKA in the germline V gene (reference sequence). Trimming removed 5 bases from V and 1 base from J, with 11 bases in between. CDR3 loop: CSAVPRVNYGYTF. The CDR3 DNA is TGCAGTGCTGTACCTAGGGTTAACTATGGCTACACCTTC.

This clonotype has just a few counts. The CDR3 DNA follows: TGCGCCAGCAGCCAAGATGGGAGAAAAGAGCAGTTCTTC. The encoded protein is CASSQDGRKEQFF. This chain connects TRBV4-3 to TRBJ2-1, with D perhaps matching TRBD2 (5 bases). Germline CDR1 and CDR2: LGHNA and YSLEER. The CDR3 has 13 amino acids. The V and J ends lost 0 bases and 10 bases respectively, with 10 bases between them.

This clonotype appeared a few times. This chain joins TRBV7-6 and TRBJ2-3, with unresolved D. Germline loops: CDR1 SGHVS, CDR2 FNYEAQ. The CDR3 extends over 14 amino acids. V lost 0 bases, J lost 4 bases, and 8 bases lay in between. The CDR3 region is CASSLAGFADTQYF. The CDR3 coding sequence is TGTGCCAGCAGCTTAGCTGGATTCGCAGATACGCAGTATTTT.

This chain connects TRBV5-1 to TRBJ2-1, with 11 bases that match TRBD2. The CDR3 runs 18 residues. Germline assignment: CDR1 SGHRS and CDR2 YFSETQ. V lost 3 bases, J lost 6 bases, and 14 bases stayed unmatched. For the CDR3, the DNA is TGCGCCAGCAGCTACTGGACAGCACTAGCGGGAGTGGGCAATGAGCAGTTCTTC. Translating gives CASSYWTALAGVGNEQFF.

This clonotype was seen repeatedly, ten times or more. An end of the junction does not agree with germline; a read error may underlie this. This chain links TRBV7-9 with TRBJ1-4; D gene unclear. The germline V gene encodes CDR1 SEHNR and CDR2 FQNEAQ (reference sequence). The CDR3 is 14 amino acids. The CDR3 DNA reads TGCGCCAGCAGCTTAGGAGGTCTAAATGAAAAACTGTTTTTT. Its protein product is CASSLGGLNEKLFF.

V gene TRBV20-1 combines with J gene TRBJ2-5; a weak D match, TRBD1 (5 bases). Trimming pared 4 bases from V and 3 bases from J, leaving 21 bases between. From germline, CDR1 is DFQATT and CDR2 SNEGSKA (reference sequence). The CDR3 totals 16 residues. The chain's CDR3 is CSAKEMKGLLKETQYF. CDR3 sequence (DNA): TGCAGTGCTAAAGAGATGAAGGGGCTACTAAAAGAGACCCAGTACTTC.

A few counts support this clonotype. The CDR3 sequence: CSGGTVETQYF. The CDR3 bases are TGCAGCGGGGGGACGGTCGAGACCCAGTACTTC. The chain carries TRBV29-1 and TRBJ2-5; perhaps D is TRBD1 or TRBD2 (5 bases each). Per germline, CDR1 SQVTM and CDR2 ANQGSEA. The germline V and J ends were trimmed by 7 bases and 5 bases, with 11 bases remaining between them. There are 11 residues in the CDR3.

This rearrangement joins TRBV6-1 to TRBJ2-1; 9 bases are a match to TRBD2. The CDR3 totals 17 residues. Germline-derived CDR1 and CDR2 are MNHNS and SASEGT. Trimming cost V 8 bases and J 0 bases; bases outside gene matches: 11. CDR3 bases: TGTGCCAGCGCAGGGGCTAGCGGGGCCTACTCCTACAATGAGCAGTTCTTC. Its protein product is CASAGASGAYSYNEQFF.

This clonotype has more than one count but fewer than ten. The CDR3 DNA follows: TGCAGCGCCCGGACAGCAGAAAACTATGGCTACACCTTC. Its protein is CSARTAENYGYTF. The rearrangement links TRBV29-1 to TRBJ1-2; D is perhaps TRBD1 (6 bases). The CDR3 covers 13 residues. V dropped 7 bases and J dropped 2 bases, with 14 bases sitting between them. CDR1 and CDR2 (germline): SQVTM, ANQGSEA.

V is TRBV12-3 or TRBV12-4 and J is TRBJ1-2; D ambiguous. The CDR3 extends over 14 amino acids. V dropped 5 bases and J dropped 0 bases, with 10 bases sitting between them. Here the CDR3 DNA reads TGTGCCAGCAGTATACAGCTTACTAACTATGGCTACACCTTC. This gives the protein CASSIQLTNYGYTF.

This sequence joins TRBV2 and TRBJ1-2; D is unclear. V lost 3 bases and J 2 bases, leaving 7 bases between the germline ends. Germline V gene data show CDR1 as SNHLY and CDR2 as FYNNEI. The CDR3 contains 13 residues. CDR3 sequence reads: CASSEEENYGYTF. In DNA form, the CDR3 reads TGTGCCAGCAGTGAGGAGGAGAACTATGGCTACACCTTC. Filled out from reference TRBV2 and TRBJ1-2, the complete variable domain reads EPEVTQTPSHQVTQMGQEVILRCVPISNHLYFYWYRQILGQKVEFLVSFYNNEISEKSEIFDDQFSVERPDGSNFTLKIRSTKLEDSAMYFCASSEEENYGYTFGSGTRLTVV.

This clonotype has just a few counts. This chain joins TRBV12-3 or TRBV12-4 and TRBJ2-4; TRBD1 agrees at 7 bases. The CDR3 length is 14 residues. V shed 4 bases and J 8 bases; nucleotides not matched to a gene: 8. The CDR3 DNA reads TGTGCCAGCAGTTCACGACAGGGAGTAGACATTCAGTACTTC. Amino acids: CASSSRQGVDIQYF.

This clonotype has only a few counts. The V gene is TRBV7-9, the J gene TRBJ2-1; TRBD1 matches 8 bases. This CDR3 has 16 amino acids. V lost 1 base to trimming and J lost 0 bases; unmatched junction nucleotides: 2. The germline CDR1 and CDR2 sequences are SEHNR and FQNEAQ (reference sequence). The chain's CDR3 is CASSLGQGYSYNEQFF. CDR3 nucleotide sequence: TGTGCCAGCAGCTTAGGACAGGGGTACTCCTACAATGAGCAGTTCTTC.

This clonotype has only a few counts. The chain combines TRBV27 with TRBJ2-1; D is unclear. Trimming took off 1 base at V and 8 bases at J, with 9 bases between the two ends. The CDR3 has 13 residues. Germline-derived CDR1 and CDR2 are MNHEY and SMNVEV (reference sequence). The CDR3 coding sequence is TGTGCCAGCAGTTTATATCCGGGCCATGAGCAGTTCTTC. Translating it yields CASSLYPGHEQFF.

The gene calls are TRBV6-2 or TRBV6-3 and TRBJ2-2, with D maybe TRBD2 (5 bases). Trimming shortened V by 2 bases and J by 3 bases, and 7 bases separated the two germline ends. Germline V gene data show CDR1 as MNHEY and CDR2 as SVGEGT. The CDR3 sequence is 14 residues long. The CDR3 is CASSYKRHTGELFF. The CDR3 nucleotides are TGTGCCAGCAGTTACAAGCGGCACACCGGGGAGCTGTTTTTT.

This clonotype was observed a few times. V and J are TRBV20-1 and TRBJ2-2, with 11 bases fitting TRBD2. The germline CDR1 and CDR2 sequences are DFQATT and SNEGSKA (reference sequence). The CDR3 is 16 amino acids. V dropped 5 bases and J dropped 4; count of bases not matched to a gene: 9. The CDR3 loop is CSADHLAGGGTGELFF. The CDR3 DNA follows: TGCAGTGCTGACCATCTAGCGGGGGGAGGCACCGGGGAGCTGTTTTTT.

There are many counts of this clonotype. A junction end diverges from the germline sequence, so it may reflect a read error. J is TRBJ2-5 and V is TRBV24-1; 10 bases match TRBD1. There are 17 residues in the CDR3. Germline V gene lookup returns CDR1 KGHDR and CDR2 SFDVKD. CDR3 bases: TGTGCCACTAGTGATACGACAGGGGGCATTCTTGGAGAGACCCAGTACTTC. It yields the protein CATSDTTGGILGETQYF.

The sample holds a few counts of this clonotype. This chain connects TRBV6-5 to TRBJ2-7, with D possibly matching TRBD2 (5 bases). V lost 6 bases to trimming and J lost 2 bases, with 17 bases between them. The germline gives CDR1 MNHEY, CDR2 SVGAGI. This CDR3 is built from 15 residues. The chain's CDR3 is CASRKELRGPYEQYV. CDR3 nucleotide sequence: TGTGCCAGCAGAAAAGAGCTGAGAGGGCCCTACGAGCAGTACGTC.